These T cell receptor beta chains were read from a single sample in a study of beta chain features in type 1 diabetes. TCRdb's table, derived via immunoSEQ multiplex PCR, lists solely in-frame clones and lacks some. The sample shows approximately 280,000 clones, 15% of them seen only once. Specimen: naive CD4+ T cells from blood. The source of these receptors is a young man with type 1 diabetes. CDR3s include the opening cysteine and the closing phenylalanine or tryptophan. Fields, in order: D gene, V gene, clone size, J gene, CDR3 DNA, CDR3 protein. The D gene is left open where the match is weak. Only part of the rows carry a size: once, few, many, or a class if the clone is expanded.

>NA|TRBV28|NA|TRBJ1-5
TGTGCCACCGAGACAAGCAATCAGCCCCAGCATTTT
CATETSNQPQHF
>TRBD2|TRBV30|NA|TRBJ2-3
TGTGCCTGGAGTGTAGGTCTAGCGGGGGCCCGCACAGATACGCAGTATTTT
CAWSVGLAGARTDTQYF
>TRBD1|TRBV29-1|NA|TRBJ2-7
TGCAGCGTGATCGGACAGGGGAGCTACGAGCAGTACTTC
CSVIGQGSYEQYF
>NA|TRBV9|few|TRBJ2-3
TGTGCCAGCAGCGTAGGGGGAGGATTCACAGATACGCAGTATTTT
CASSVGGGFTDTQYF
>NA|TRBV7-9|few|TRBJ2-3
TGTGCCAGCAGCTTAGCCAGACATAACACAGATACGCAGTATTTT
CASSLARHNTDTQYF
>NA|TRBV19|few|TRBJ2-5
TGTGCCAGTAGCCGAGGGCCGGCTTTCGGAGAGACCCAGTACTTC
CASSRGPAFGETQYF
>NA|TRBV9|NA|TRBJ2-2
TGTGCCAGCAGCGTAGCGGGCACCGGGGAGCTGTTTTTT
CASSVAGTGELFF
>NA|TRBV4-3|few|TRBJ2-7
TGCGCCAGCAGCCAAGAAGTGTCCAGATGGGTGGGCAGGGCCTTATACGAGCAGTACTTC
CASSQEVSRWVGRALYEQYF
>NA|TRBV7-9|NA|TRBJ1-2
TGTGCCAGCAGCTGGCCGAACTATGGCTACACCTTC
CASSWPNYGYTF
>NA|TRBV30|NA|TRBJ1-5
TGTGCCTGGAGTGTATGGAGTCAGCCCCAGCATTTT
CAWSVWSQPQHF
>TRBD2|TRBV2|NA|TRBJ2-3
TGTGCCAGCAGTGGCACTAGCGGAACAGATACGCAGTATTTT
CASSGTSGTDTQYF
>TRBD2|TRBV5-1|NA|TRBJ2-5
TGCGCCAGCAGCTTAGAACTAGCGGGAGGATCAGAGACCCAGTACTTC
CASSLELAGGSETQYF
>NA|TRBV30|NA|TRBJ1-2
TGTGCCTGGAGGAAGCGGGACGCCTACACCTTC
CAWRKRDAYTF
>NA|TRBV2|few|TRBJ1-1
TGTGCCAGCAGTTTGGGACTCCAGAACACTGAAGCTTTCTTT
CASSLGLQNTEAFF
>TRBD1|TRBV5-1|few|TRBJ1-2
TGCGCCAGCAGCTTGAGACAGGGTGATGGCTACACCTTC
CASSLRQGDGYTF
>TRBD2|TRBV2|NA|TRBJ2-7
TGTGCCAGCGGGGGCGGGACTAGGGTCGGCGAGCAGTACTTC
CASGGGTRVGEQYF
>TRBD1|TRBV18|few|TRBJ2-1
TGTGCCAGCTCACTACCCGGGACAGGGCCAAGTGAGCAGTTCTTC
CASSLPGTGPSEQFF
>NA|TRBV5-4|NA|TRBJ2-5
TGTGCCAGCAGCTTCCCGTTAGGAGGGAGAGCCCAAGAGACCCAGTACTTC
CASSFPLGGRAQETQYF
>TRBD2|TRBV5-1|NA|TRBJ2-2
TGCGCCAGCAGCCAAATTACTAGCGGGAGTTACACCGGGGAGCTGTTTTTT
CASSQITSGSYTGELFF
>TRBD1|TRBV23-1|NA|TRBJ2-7
TGCGCCAGCAGCAAGGGACAGTCCCACCTGTGGGGGCAGTACTTC
CASSKGQSHLWGQYF
>TRBD2|TRBV5-4|few|TRBJ2-2
TGTGCCAGCAGCTTATCCGTCGGTGGGGGGGCGAACACCGGGGAGCTGTTTTTT
CASSLSVGGGANTGELFF
>NA|TRBV10-3|NA|TRBJ1-1
TGTGCCATCAGAACAAACACTGAAGCTTTCTTT
CAIRTNTEAFF
>TRBD2|TRBV7-2|few|TRBJ2-7
TGTGCCAGCAGATCTAGCGGGTCCTCCTACGAGCAGTACTTC
CASRSSGSSYEQYF
>TRBD2|TRBV7-9|NA|TRBJ2-1
TGTGCCAGCAGCTCGTTTAGCGGGGGAAGCAATGAGCAGTTCTTC
CASSSFSGGSNEQFF
>TRBD1|TRBV30|NA|TRBJ2-7
TGTGCCTGGAGCGGCAGGGGGTACGAGCAGTACTTC
CAWSGRGYEQYF
>NA|TRBV25-1|NA|TRBJ2-7
TGTGCCAGCAGTGAATCCCCGACAGACTACGAGCAGTACTTC
CASSESPTDYEQYF
>TRBD1|TRBV28|NA|TRBJ2-7
TGTGCCAGCAGTTTATTAGCCGGGACAGGGGGCATGGGCGAGCAGTACTTC
CASSLLAGTGGMGEQYF
>TRBD2|TRBV9|NA|TRBJ2-1
TGTGCCAGCAGCGTGATCGGGACTAGCGGGGGTGGTAAGCAGTTCTTC
CASSVIGTSGGGKQFF
>TRBD2|TRBV27|NA|TRBJ2-1
TGTGCCAGCAGAAAACCGGGACTACCGAATGAGCAGTTCTTC
CASRKPGLPNEQFF
>NA|TRBV27|NA|TRBJ2-3
TGTGCCGGGCCCAGGGAAGTGAGAGATACGCAGTATTTT
CAGPREVRDTQYF
>NA|TRBV7-2|few|TRBJ2-6
TGTGCCAGCAGCGCCGGGACAGGGGCCAACGTCCTGACTTTC
CASSAGTGANVLTF
>NA|TRBV29-1|NA|TRBJ1-2
TGCAGCGTGGGACTCTCAACCTATGGCTACACCTTC
CSVGLSTYGYTF
>TRBD1|TRBV15|few|TRBJ1-1
TGTGCCACCAGCAGGGACAGGGAAAGGCACACTGAAGCTTTCTTT
CATSRDRERHTEAFF
>NA|TRBV27|few|TRBJ1-2
TGTGCCAGCAGTTTAGCGGGTAGCTATGGCTACACCTTC
CASSLAGSYGYTF
>NA|TRBV25-1|NA|TRBJ1-3
TGTGCCAGCAGTGAATATCGGCAGGGGAGCAACACCATATATTTT
CASSEYRQGSNTIYF
>NA|TRBV18|few|TRBJ2-3
TGTGCCAGCTCCCCCCCTTGGACAGCGGCTAGCACAGATACGCAGTATTTT
CASSPPWTAASTDTQYF
>NA|TRBV30|NA|TRBJ1-6
TGTGCCTGGAACCACGGGGGGAGGGCCCTTGGTTCACCCCTCCACTTT
CAWNHGGRALGSPLHF
>NA|TRBV11-3|few|TRBJ2-1
TGTGCCAGCAGGATGGACAGCTCCTACAATGAGCAGTTCTTC
CASRMDSSYNEQFF
>TRBD2|TRBV5-1|NA|TRBJ2-1
TGCGCCAGCAGCTCTTTAGCGGGAGGGGGGAATGAGCAGTTCTTC
CASSSLAGGGNEQFF
>TRBD1|TRBV18|NA|TRBJ1-4
TGTGCCAGCTCACAACGGGACAGCCATGAAAAACTGTTTTTT
CASSQRDSHEKLFF
>NA|TRBV5-1|NA|TRBJ2-2
TGCGCCAGCAGCTTGGGGGCCGCACCCGGGGAGCTGTTTTTT
CASSLGAAPGELFF